The present TCR beta chain was sequenced within a study of cytomegalovirus exposure and HLA in healthy donors. Use of 60 Vbeta and 13 Jbeta primers characterized the PCR. This table comes from immunoSEQ multiplex PCR, and its TCRdb copy is limited to in-frame clones, with some not included. This sample yields 150,000 to 250,000 clones, of which around 80% are seen a single time; approximately 2% belongs to the top ten. CDR3 size: 16 residues. V shed 4 bases, J shed 2 bases, and the junction held 6 bases outside the gene matches. The germline gives CDR1 MDHEN, CDR2 SYDVKM. The rearrangement joins TRBV28 to TRBJ2-4, with 9 bases that match TRBD2. The sequencing input was PBMCs. The source of this sequence is a man aged 30-40 years in good health and CMV-seronegative. The CDR3 nucleotides read TGTGCCAGCAGTTCGCGGGGGGGTAATACCAAAAACATTCAGTACTTC. Its protein is CASSSRGGNTKNIQYF.